These T cell receptor beta chains were read from a single sample in a study of regulatory T cells in long-lasting Graves disease. TCRdb reprocessed the multiplex PCR reads via MiXCR and lists one record per CDR3 protein. The data hold about 530,000 distinct CDR3 sequences, with 15% to 20% observed a single time. The same sample was also used in a study of T cells in Graves' hyperthyroidism and ophthalmopathy.

This specimen consisted of peripheral blood mononuclear cells (PBMCs), obtained at new diagnosis, from a patient treated with antithyroid drugs. The receptors come from a middle-aged woman with Graves disease. Each CDR3 is given with its conserved first and last residue. D genes are given only for firm matches.

v_gene | d_gene | CDR3aa
TRBV4-1 | - | CASSRNPGANTEAFF
TRBV28 | TRBD1 | CASSPTLPGGLGNQPQHF
TRBV10-3 | - | CAIRAQPTSGANVLTF
TRBV10-3 | - | CASSFPHPEGYEQYF
TRBV3-1 | - | CASSAGVTTDTQYF
TRBV11-2 | - | CASSPRGAAFF
TRBV11-2 | TRBD2 | CASSPPGLAEETQYF
TRBV12-3/TRBV12-4 | TRBD1 | CASRRTGGATYGYTF
TRBV12-3/TRBV12-4 | - | CASSYTQYEQYF
TRBV20-1 | - | CSARGGGEKLFF
TRBV29-1 | - | CSVESAGHTGELFF
TRBV6-1 | TRBD1 | CASRQPGQGYSPLHF
TRBV4-1 | - | CASSQATFLSSYNEQFF
TRBV7-9 | - | CASSPGTANYGYTF
TRBV3-1 | - | CASSQDRGGSQPQHF
TRBV12-3/TRBV12-4 | TRBD1 | CASSLGQGARGSPLHF
TRBV7-6 | - | CASSLWARETQYF
TRBV25-1 | - | CASSEGGGLPADTQYF
TRBV7-2 | - | CASSLASASNQPQHF
TRBV9 | - | CASSVDRANSPLHF
TRBV2 | - | CASSEWLSSGNTIYF
TRBV5-8 | - | CASSTTASYNSPLHF
TRBV7-8 | - | CASSPQGGANYEQYF
TRBV6-5 | - | CASSYRPSEKLFF
TRBV10-3 | - | CAISEKVGEPFEQYF
TRBV5-1 | - | CASSWDGQNTEAFF
TRBV2 | TRBD2 | CASSATQAGGLSGQYF
TRBV2 | - | CASSETGAHTEAFF
TRBV6-7 | TRBD1 | CASSYSLHRDRGTEAFF
TRBV29-1 | TRBD1 | CSVEGGQGDPNEKLFF
TRBV2 | - | CASRTFGGSSGNTIYF
TRBV7-2 | - | CASSLLSTATNYGYTF
TRBV12-3/TRBV12-4 | - | CASSFNRGALDTQYF
TRBV27 | - | CASSLKRPVNTEAFF
TRBV2 | TRBD1 | CASSHRDRNYEQFF
TRBV29-1 | - | CSDRNPEQFF
TRBV20-1 | TRBD2 | CSAGIGGSTDTQYF
TRBV5-1 | TRBD1 | CASSRAGTGGGSSYEQYF
TRBV9 | TRBD1 | CASSEGTGDAANEKLFF
TRBV2 | - | CASSEAIDLYEQYF
TRBV7-9 | - | CASSREYATNEKLFF
TRBV6-5 | TRBD1 | CASSYGTGGWKLFF
TRBV11-3 | - | CASSLNDYEQYF
TRBV14 | - | CASSVGVSYGYTF
TRBV5-1 | - | CASSSIGPIQNTEAFF
TRBV10-3 | - | CAISERGDNEQFF
TRBV30 | - | CAWSPGPYQPQHF
TRBV20-1 | - | CSATLSYEQYF
TRBV3-1 | TRBD1 | CASSQNRGATDTQYF
TRBV6-2/TRBV6-3 | TRBD1 | CASSYSSGRTGGHSPLHF
TRBV5-1 | - | CASSLVRRDGTYEQYF
TRBV18 | TRBD1 | CASSLQGKGNYGYTF
TRBV20-1 | - | CSAISFSYEQYF